The rows below give T cell receptor beta chains drawn from one sample of a study of graft-versus-host responses after intestinal transplantation. For these TCRs, the target antigens are not known. Using immunoSEQ multiplex PCR, the repertoire was profiled, and TCRdb retains in-frame clones only, with some absent. Seen here are tens of thousands of clones, around nine tenths observed once, and the top ten hold around 0.33%. The sequenced sample was unstimulated CD4+ T cells sorted from spleen or lymph node cells, obtained before intestinal transplant. These receptors were taken from a human donor who received an intestinal transplant. The CDR3 runs from the conserved cysteine through the conserved F or W. The D gene is left open where the match is weak. Size is omitted from some rows. Given values are once, few, many or a class for expanded clones.

clone_size	v_call	d_call	j_call	cdr3_nt	cdr3_aa
-	TRBV18	-	TRBJ2-2	TGTGCCAGCTCACCACGGCTGGACGGCGCGAACACCGGGGAGCTGTTTTTT	CASSPRLDGANTGELFF
-	TRBV6-5	-	TRBJ1-5	TGTGCCAGCAGTTACGATTCGGCGTACCAGCCCCAGCATTTT	CASSYDSAYQPQHF
-	TRBV27	-	TRBJ1-3	TGTGCCAGCAGTTCCCTCACATGGGACTCTGGAAACACCATATATTTT	CASSSLTWDSGNTIYF
-	TRBV20-1	-	TRBJ2-2	TGCAGTGTGGGCAACACCGGGGAGCTGTTTTTT	CSVGNTGELFF
once	TRBV15	-	TRBJ2-4	TGTGCCACCAGCAGAGAAAGGGTGAACAAAAACATTCAGTACTTC	CATSRERVNKNIQYF
-	TRBV19	TRBD2	TRBJ2-1	TGTGCCAGTAGTCCCCAAGGACTAGCGGTTTACAATGAGCAGTTCTTC	CASSPQGLAVYNEQFF
-	TRBV29-1	-	TRBJ1-2	TGCAGCGTTGAAGATAACAGGGATGGCTACACCTTC	CSVEDNRDGYTF
-	TRBV6-5	-	TRBJ1-4	TGTGCCAGCAGTTACAGAGAAAAACTGTTTTTT	CASSYREKLFF
once	TRBV6-5	TRBD1	TRBJ1-2	TGTGCCAGCAGTTACTCGAAGGGGGCTGGCTACACCTTC	CASSYSKGAGYTF
-	TRBV30	-	TRBJ2-1	TGTGCCTGGAGTAACGGGATGAACGGGGAGCAGTTCTTC	CAWSNGMNGEQFF
few	TRBV27	TRBD1	TRBJ2-3	TGTGCCAGCAGTCCCAGGGGGTACACAGATACGCAGTATTTT	CASSPRGYTDTQYF
-	TRBV30	-	TRBJ2-7	TGTGCCTGGAGACACAGGGTTGGTTCCTACGAGCAGTACTTC	CAWRHRVGSYEQYF
-	TRBV5-1	TRBD1	TRBJ1-2	TGCGCCAGCAGCCCCGCGCGAGGGGGCGCTTATGGCTACACCTTC	CASSPARGGAYGYTF
-	TRBV2	TRBD2	TRBJ2-1	TGTGCCAGCAGTGTTTTGGCTAGCGGGAGTATGGGCTCCTACAATGAGCAGTTCTTC	CASSVLASGSMGSYNEQFF
few	TRBV10-3	TRBD1	TRBJ2-7	TGTGCCATCAGCCCCGGACAGGGTGGGGAGCAGTACTTC	CAISPGQGGEQYF
once	TRBV28	TRBD1	TRBJ2-5	TGTGCCAGCAGCCTCTCTTCGACAGGGGGCAGTCGGGAGACCCAGTACTTC	CASSLSSTGGSRETQYF
-	TRBV10-3	TRBD1	TRBJ2-7	TGTGCCATCAGGGAAGGGACGGGACAGACCTACGAGCAGTACTTC	CAIREGTGQTYEQYF
-	TRBV4-2	TRBD1	TRBJ2-5	TGTGCCAGCAGCCCCAGACAGGGGCCTTGGGGAGAGACCCAGTACTTC	CASSPRQGPWGETQYF
-	TRBV7-7	-	TRBJ2-2	TGTGCCAGCAGCCCAACCCCCGGCGGGGAGCTGTTTTTT	CASSPTPGGELFF
-	TRBV2	-	TRBJ2-2	TGTGCCAGCAGAGACCTCGTGGTCACGGCCGGGGAGCTGTTTTTT	CASRDLVVTAGELFF
-	TRBV10-1	-	TRBJ2-5	TGCGCCAGCAGTGAGTCAGGGACCAAGGGCGAGACCCAGTACTTC	CASSESGTKGETQYF
-	TRBV7-2	-	TRBJ1-6	TGTGCCAGCAGCTTAACTTTAAGGGGACCCCTCCACTTT	CASSLTLRGPLHF
-	TRBV27	TRBD1	TRBJ1-3	TGTGCCAGCGCTACTGACAGGGCTGGAAACACCATATATTTT	CASATDRAGNTIYF
few	TRBV6-6	-	TRBJ1-4	TGTGCCAGCAGAACCTCCCAAACTAATGAAAAACTGTTTTTT	CASRTSQTNEKLFF
once	TRBV5-1	-	TRBJ1-5	TGCGCCAGCAGCTTGGGGCAGGATGGTCAGCCCCAGCATTTT	CASSLGQDGQPQHF
-	TRBV6-6	-	TRBJ2-7	TGTGCCAGCAGAATGGAGAGCTCCTACGAGCAGTACTTC	CASRMESSYEQYF
-	TRBV19	TRBD1	TRBJ1-1	TGTGCCAGTAGTAAAGACGGGACAGCCGAGAACACTGAAGCTTTCTTT	CASSKDGTAENTEAFF
-	TRBV4-2	TRBD2	TRBJ2-7	TGTGCCAGCAGCCCGGTCGGGAGGGACCTCTACGAGCAGTACTTC	CASSPVGRDLYEQYF
-	TRBV27	-	TRBJ2-3	TGTGCCAGCAGTTGGACTACTAGCACAGATACGCAGTATTTT	CASSWTTSTDTQYF
-	TRBV18	-	TRBJ2-7	TGTGCCAGCTCACCCCGTGGGGGGTACTCCTCCGAGCAGTACTTC	CASSPRGGYSSEQYF
-	TRBV6-5	TRBD1	TRBJ2-5	TGTGCCAGCAGTTACACGTTACAGGGGGCGCGGACCCAGTACTTC	CASSYTLQGARTQYF
-	TRBV18	-	TRBJ2-2	TGTGCCAGCTCACAGCAGACAGTCGCACCCGGGGAGCTGTTTTTT	CASSQQTVAPGELFF
-	TRBV7-2	-	TRBJ2-1	TGTGCCAGCAGCTTAGCAGGAGGCAGGGGCTACAATGAGCAGTTCTTC	CASSLAGGRGYNEQFF
few	TRBV6-5	-	TRBJ2-3	TGTGCCAGCAGTTACGCGGGCGGTACGCAGTATTTT	CASSYAGGTQYF
-	TRBV28	-	TRBJ2-1	TGTGCCAGCAGTTCCGACAGAGCCTACAATGAGCAGTTCTTC	CASSSDRAYNEQFF
-	TRBV7-7	-	TRBJ2-2	TGTGCCAGCAGCGGCAGGGAAGGCGGGGAGCTGTTTTTT	CASSGREGGELFF
-	TRBV9	-	TRBJ1-2	TGTGCCAGCAGCGTAGAGGGACACAACTCTTATGGCTACACCTTC	CASSVEGHNSYGYTF
-	TRBV14	-	TRBJ2-3	TGTGCCAGCAGCCAAGATTGGGGAACAGATACGCAGTATTTT	CASSQDWGTDTQYF
-	TRBV19	TRBD1	TRBJ1-2	TGTGCCAGTAGTTACCCCCTGGGACAGGGCTACACCTTC	CASSYPLGQGYTF
once	TRBV7-3	-	TRBJ2-6	TGTGCCAGCAGCTTAAGGTCGCAGGGGTCCTCTGGGGCCAACGTCCTGACTTTC	CASSLRSQGSSGANVLTF
-	TRBV18	-	TRBJ2-1	TGTGCCAGCTCACCGGAGAGGGTTTCCTACAATGAGCAGTTCTTC	CASSPERVSYNEQFF
-	TRBV11-2	-	TRBJ2-1	TGTGCCAGCAGCGCGTTCAATGAGCAGTTCTTC	CASSAFNEQFF